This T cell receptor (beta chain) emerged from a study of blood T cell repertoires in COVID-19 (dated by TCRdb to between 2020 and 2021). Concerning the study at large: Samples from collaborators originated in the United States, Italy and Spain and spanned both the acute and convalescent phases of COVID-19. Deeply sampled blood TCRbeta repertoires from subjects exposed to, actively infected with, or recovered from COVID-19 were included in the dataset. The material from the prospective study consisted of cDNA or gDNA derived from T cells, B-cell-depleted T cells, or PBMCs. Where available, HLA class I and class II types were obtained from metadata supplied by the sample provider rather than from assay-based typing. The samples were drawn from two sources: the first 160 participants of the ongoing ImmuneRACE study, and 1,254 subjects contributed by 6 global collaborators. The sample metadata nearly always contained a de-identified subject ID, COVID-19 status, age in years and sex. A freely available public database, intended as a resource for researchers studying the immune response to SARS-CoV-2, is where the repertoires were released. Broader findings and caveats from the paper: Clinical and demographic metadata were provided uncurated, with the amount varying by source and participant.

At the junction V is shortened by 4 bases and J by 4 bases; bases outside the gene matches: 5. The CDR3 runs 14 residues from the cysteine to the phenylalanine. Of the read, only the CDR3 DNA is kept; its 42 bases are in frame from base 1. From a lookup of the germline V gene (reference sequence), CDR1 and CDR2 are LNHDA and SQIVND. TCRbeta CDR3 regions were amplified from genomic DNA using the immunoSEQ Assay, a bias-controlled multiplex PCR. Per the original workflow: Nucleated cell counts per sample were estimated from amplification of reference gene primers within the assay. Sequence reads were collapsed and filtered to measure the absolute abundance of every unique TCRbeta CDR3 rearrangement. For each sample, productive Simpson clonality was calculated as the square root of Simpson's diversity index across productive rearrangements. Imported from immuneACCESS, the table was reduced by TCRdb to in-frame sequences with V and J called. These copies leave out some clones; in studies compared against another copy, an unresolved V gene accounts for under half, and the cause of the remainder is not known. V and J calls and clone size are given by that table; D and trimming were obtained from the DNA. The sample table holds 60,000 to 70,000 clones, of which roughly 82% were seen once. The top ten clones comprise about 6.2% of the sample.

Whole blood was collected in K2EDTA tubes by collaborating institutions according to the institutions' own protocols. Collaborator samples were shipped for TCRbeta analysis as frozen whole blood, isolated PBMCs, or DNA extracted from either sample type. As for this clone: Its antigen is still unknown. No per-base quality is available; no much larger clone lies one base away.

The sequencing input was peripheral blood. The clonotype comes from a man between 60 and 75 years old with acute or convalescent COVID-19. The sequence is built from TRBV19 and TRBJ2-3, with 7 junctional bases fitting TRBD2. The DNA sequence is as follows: TGTGCCAGTAGTAGGACTAGTTTGCCAGATACGCAGTATTTT. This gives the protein CASSRTSLPDTQYF.